These 19 T cell receptor beta chains share one sample of origin, sequenced in a study of early T cells in non-severe SARS-CoV-2 infection. TCRdb reanalysed the 5' RACE reads using MiXCR and keeps one entry per CDR3 protein. The table has about 76,000 distinct CDR3 sequences, about 10% seen once. Specimen: whole blood. The origin of the receptors is an adult who was a healthcare worker with PCR-confirmed SARS-CoV-2 infection or an uninfected control (not recorded which).

In this sample, this clonotype turned up a few times. CDR3 sequence reads: CASRPRGHNSPLHF. Written as DNA, the CDR3 is TGTGCCAGCAGGCCCAGGGGGCATAATTCACCCCTCCACTTT. The genes are TRBV6-5 and TRBJ1-6; 8 bases line up with TRBD1. V was clipped by 6 bases and J by 5 bases; unmatched bases: 3. Germline CDR1 reads MNHEY; CDR2 reads SVGAGI. The CDR3 spans 14 residues.

This clonotype was observed many times. The chain recombines TRBV29-1 with TRBJ2-5; D is unresolved. Germline lookup yields CDR1 SQVTM and CDR2 ANQGSEA. This CDR3 is built from 12 residues. The germline V and J ends were trimmed by 3 bases and 1 base, with 6 bases remaining between them. The CDR3 loop is CSVDGLQETQYF. CDR3 DNA: TGCAGCGTTGATGGGCTCCAAGAGACCCAGTACTTC.

The chain has TRBV12-3 or TRBV12-4 and TRBJ2-7; D is undetermined. The CDR3 is made up of 12 amino acids. V lost 6 bases to trimming and J lost 6 bases, with 12 bases between them. This CDR3 is CASSLGGSEQYF. The CDR3 DNA is TGTGCCAGCAGCTTGGGTGGATCCGAGCAGTACTTC.

This clonotype was detected many times. V and J are TRBV29-1 and TRBJ2-5; D may match TRBD1 or TRBD2 (5 bases each). Trimming cost V 3 bases and J 4 bases, with 9 bases left between them. The CDR3 has 12 amino acids. Germline loops: CDR1 SQVTM, CDR2 ANQGSEA. The CDR3 region is CSVDTGGETQYF. The DNA for the CDR3 is TGCAGCGTTGACACAGGAGGAGAGACCCAGTACTTC.

This clonotype was detected ten times or more. The chain couples TRBV5-5 to TRBJ2-7, with 9 bases that match TRBD1. CDR1 SGHKS and CDR2 YYEKEE come from the germline V gene (reference sequence). This CDR3 region has 15 residues. V gave up 0 bases and J gave up 5 bases; unmatched junction bases: 6. CDR3 bases: TGTGCCAGCAGCTTGGGAGGGACAGGGATCCACGAGCAGTACTTC. This sequence encodes CASSLGGTGIHEQYF.

The CDR3 reads CASSPGADRDESPLHF. CDR3 DNA sequence: TGTGCCAGCTCACCAGGAGCGGACAGGGATGAATCACCCCTCCACTTT. V usage is TRBV18 and J usage is TRBJ1-6; 8 bases match TRBD1. Germline V gene sequence: CDR1 KGHSH, CDR2 LQKENI. This CDR3 has 16 amino acids. After removal of 2 bases from V and 10 bases from J, the junction contained 10 bases not matched to a gene.

The J gene is TRBJ1-1, the V gene TRBV11-2; D not resolved. V gave up 6 bases and J gave up 4 bases, with 12 bases separating them. The CDR3 spans 13 residues. Germline V gene data show CDR1 as SGHAT and CDR2 as FQNNGV. The CDR3 bases are TGTGCCAGCAGTAGCGTAGGTCGCACTGAAGCTTTCTTT. It yields the protein CASSSVGRTEAFF.

This clonotype was seen repeatedly, ten times or more. The chain employs TRBV30 and TRBJ2-7, with TRBD2 identical over 11 bases. Germline loops: CDR1 GTSNPN, CDR2 SVGIG (reference sequence). This CDR3 has 14 residues. V dropped 3 bases and J dropped 5; count of bases not matched to a gene: 6. The CDR3 DNA reads as TGTGCCTGGAGAGATAGCGGGGGGGCCAACGAGCAGTACTTC. This translates into CAWRDSGGANEQYF.

This clonotype appeared a few times. This chain joins TRBV18 and TRBJ2-3, with TRBD1 matching over 8 bases. Losses at the gene ends were 5 bases for V and 6 bases for J; bases not matched to a gene: 4. The CDR3 spans 13 residues. Looked up from germline, CDR1 is KGHSH and CDR2 is LQKENI. CDR3: CASSARQGDTQYF. The CDR3 region has the DNA TGTGCCAGCTCAGCGAGACAGGGGGATACGCAGTATTTT.

This clonotype showed up many times. V usage is TRBV15 and J usage is TRBJ1-2, with TRBD1 matching 7 bases. CDR3 length: 15 residues. Trimming at V came to 2 bases and at J to 3 bases, leaving 6 bases not matched to a gene. From germline, CDR1 is LNHNV and CDR2 YYDKDF (reference sequence). The CDR3 region is CATSRNRGFYYGYTF. The CDR3 bases are TGTGCCACCAGCAGAAACAGGGGATTTTACTATGGCTACACCTTC.

In this sample, this clonotype turned up many times. The chain is built from TRBV2 and TRBJ2-7, with D tentatively TRBD1 (6 bases). The V and J ends lost 7 bases and 1 base respectively, with 11 bases between them. The CDR3 runs to 13 residues. In germline, CDR1 is SNHLY, CDR2 FYNNEI. CDR3 coding DNA: TGTGCCAGCAACCGACAGGATTCCTACGAGCAGTACTTC. Protein: CASNRQDSYEQYF.

This clonotype showed up many times. This rearrangement joins TRBV6-2 or TRBV6-3 to TRBJ2-3, with TRBD2 identical over 9 bases. CDR1 MNHEY and CDR2 SVGEGT come from the germline V gene. J lost 2 bases, V lost 6 bases, and 6 bases had no gene match. The CDR3 is 15 amino acids. The CDR3 bases are TGTGCCAGCAGCTCTCTAGCGGGGTCCACAGATACGCAGTATTTT. Its protein product is CASSSLAGSTDTQYF.

The J gene is TRBJ2-1, the V gene TRBV5-4; the D gene is possibly TRBD1 (6 bases). V was pared by 4 bases and J by 15 bases, with 17 bases between. The germline gives CDR1 SGHNT, CDR2 YYREEE (reference sequence). CDR3 length: 12 amino acids. The CDR3 coding sequence is TGTGCCAGCAGCCTACCGGGACACCCGGGGTTCTTC. It encodes CASSLPGHPGFF.

This clonotype occurred many times. The rearrangement links TRBV5-1 to TRBJ2-2; TRBD1 aligns across 7 bases. Germline V gene data show CDR1 as SGHRS and CDR2 as YFSETQ. CDR3 size: 13 residues. CDR3 nucleotides: TGCGCATCCACAGGGGAGAACACCGGGGAGCTGTTTTTT. This codes for CASTGENTGELFF.

The chain combines TRBV4-1 with TRBJ2-1; D unclear. This CDR3 has 12 residues. Germline CDR1 reads MGHRA; CDR2 reads YSYEKL. The V end was cut by 0 bases, the J end by 6 bases, with 3 bases between. CDR3 bases: TGCGCCAGCAGCCAAGATCCCAATGAGCAGTTCTTC. Its protein product is CASSQDPNEQFF.

The chain has TRBV18 and TRBJ2-7; D not resolved. This CDR3 has 15 amino acids. Germline lookup yields CDR1 KGHSH and CDR2 LQKENI. The V end was cut by 3 bases, the J end by 0 bases, with 12 bases between. The CDR3: CASSPTWSLSYEQYF. The CDR3 DNA is TGTGCCAGCTCACCTACATGGTCCCTCTCCTACGAGCAGTACTTC.

This clonotype was picked up many times. The V and J genes are TRBV29-1 and TRBJ1-2, with 12 positions matching TRBD1. The CDR3 extends over 16 amino acids. Germline trimming cut 4 bases from V and 4 bases from J; bases unmatched to any gene: 10. Germline V gene data show CDR1 as SQVTM and CDR2 as ANQGSEA. The CDR3 protein is CSVAGTGGAIGYGYTF. The CDR3 nucleotides read TGCAGCGTTGCCGGGACAGGGGGCGCGATCGGCTATGGCTACACCTTC.

This clonotype was counted many times. DNA for the CDR3: TGTGCCAGCAGCTGGACAGGGACGAACACCGGGGAGCTGTTTTTT. Protein sequence: CASSWTGTNTGELFF. V usage is TRBV5-5 and J usage is TRBJ2-2; 8 bases fit TRBD1. Per the germline V gene, CDR1 is SGHKS and CDR2 is YYEKEE (reference sequence). J gave up 0 bases and V 3 bases, and 1 base lay outside the gene matches. The CDR3 totals 15 residues.

The chain links TRBV19 to TRBJ2-1; tentatively, D is TRBD1 or TRBD2 (5 bases each). The V end lost 0 bases, the J end lost 4 bases, and 10 bases lay between the germline ends. This CDR3 spans 15 amino acids. The germline V gene has CDR1 LNHDA and CDR2 SQIVND (reference sequence). CDR3 amino acids: CASSIELGPYNEQFF. Written as DNA, the CDR3 is TGTGCCAGTAGTATAGAGTTGGGACCTTACAATGAGCAGTTCTTC.